This is a list of T cell receptor beta chains from one sample in a study of blood T cell repertoires in COVID-19. Here immunoSEQ multiplex PCR was the method, and the copy in TCRdb shows in-frame clones only, minus some. This repertoire shows 150,000 to 170,000 clones, around 79% found once; its top ten account for under 2%. Sequencing was performed on peripheral blood. The receptor source for this set is a man older than 75 with acute or convalescent COVID-19. Each CDR3 is given with its conserved first and last residue. The order of the fields is J gene, D gene, clone size, V gene, CDR3 DNA, CDR3 protein. D genes are given only for firm matches. The size of a clone is reported for some rows only, either as once, few or many, or as a class for expanded clones.

TRBJ2-7	NA	NA	TRBV18	TGTGCCAGCTCATACGACAGCCTCTACGAGCAGTACTTC	CASSYDSLYEQYF
TRBJ2-7	NA	NA	TRBV18	TGTGCCAGCTCACGGGCGAATTTGGGTGCGTCGAGCGAGCAGTACTTC	CASSRANLGASSEQYF
TRBJ2-2	TRBD2	NA	TRBV27	TGTGCCAGCAGGCCGTGGACTAGCGGGGAAACCGGGGAGCTGTTTTTT	CASRPWTSGETGELFF
TRBJ1-5	TRBD1	NA	TRBV2	TGTGCCAGCAGGAAGGACAGGGGATGGGACCAGCCCCAGCATTTT	CASRKDRGWDQPQHF
TRBJ2-2	NA	once	TRBV7-9	TGTGCCAGCAGCTTAGGGGTCAGGGGTGGCGGCACCGGGGAGCTGTTTTTT	CASSLGVRGGGTGELFF
TRBJ1-2	NA	NA	TRBV11-2	TGTGCCAGCAGCTTAGCCGGGAATAACTATGGCTACACCTTC	CASSLAGNNYGYTF
TRBJ1-5	NA	NA	TRBV5-4	TGTGCCAGCAGCTTGGAGTTGAGGCAGGGTGTGAAGCCCCAGCATTTT	CASSLELRQGVKPQHF
TRBJ1-2	NA	NA	TRBV6-5	TGTGCCAGCAGTTACTCGAGTTTAGACACGAAGTATGGCTACACCTTC	CASSYSSLDTKYGYTF
TRBJ2-7	NA	NA	TRBV7-2	TGTGCCAGCAGCTTAGCGCGCTACGAGCAGTACTTC	CASSLARYEQYF
TRBJ1-1	TRBD1	NA	TRBV19	TGTGCCAGTACCATTGGACAGGGGAGCACTGAAGCTTTCTTT	CASTIGQGSTEAFF
TRBJ1-2	NA	few	TRBV15	TGTGCCACCAGCGGACGGGACACTTCCCACGCTAACTATGGCTACACCTTC	CATSGRDTSHANYGYTF
TRBJ2-3	TRBD2	once	TRBV6-1	TGTGCCAGCAGACTAGCGAATCCCACAGATACGCAGTATTTT	CASRLANPTDTQYF
TRBJ1-2	NA	NA	TRBV3-1/TRBV3-2	TGTGCCAGCAGCCTGGGCCCTTTCGGGGATGGCTACACCTTC	CASSLGPFGDGYTF
TRBJ1-2	NA	NA	TRBV9	TGTGCCAGCAGCGTAGCAGGGGCTGGCTACACCTTC	CASSVAGAGYTF
TRBJ2-3	NA	NA	TRBV7-9	TGTGCCAGCAGCTTAGAGGGGCGGAGCACAGATACGCAGTATTTT	CASSLEGRSTDTQYF
TRBJ2-5	TRBD2	NA	TRBV6-2/TRBV6-3	TGTGCCAGCAGTTACCCAGCCCTAGCGGGGAGGTCCGAGACCCAGTACTTC	CASSYPALAGRSETQYF
TRBJ1-3	NA	NA	TRBV18	TGTGCCAGCTCACCACCGGCAGTGAGAAACACCATATATTTT	CASSPPAVRNTIYF
TRBJ2-2	NA	NA	TRBV19	TGTGCCAGTAGTCGCTCGGCCATACGGGACACCGGGGAGCTGTTTTTT	CASSRSAIRDTGELFF
TRBJ1-1	TRBD1	NA	TRBV6-5	TGTGCCAGCATTATGACAGGGGGTCTCACTGAAGCTTTCTTT	CASIMTGGLTEAFF
TRBJ2-5	NA	NA	TRBV5-1	TGCGCCAGCAGAACCGGGACTGATCAAGAGACCCAGTACTTC	CASRTGTDQETQYF
TRBJ1-1	NA	NA	TRBV19	TGTGCCAGTAGTTCGGACAGGAACACTGAAGCTTTCTTT	CASSSDRNTEAFF
TRBJ1-1	NA	NA	TRBV7-2	TGTGCCAGCAGCTCACAGGGCAGTAGAACTGAAGCTTTCTTT	CASSSQGSRTEAFF
TRBJ1-1	NA	NA	TRBV28	TGTGCCAGCAGTTTTAGCGGGACGAACACTGAAGCTTTCTTT	CASSFSGTNTEAFF
TRBJ2-1	NA	NA	TRBV6-6	TGTGCCAGCAGTTCACTTGACAGCAATGAGCAGTTCTTC	CASSSLDSNEQFF
TRBJ1-6	TRBD1	NA	TRBV3-1/TRBV3-2	TGTGCCAGCAGCCTGAGGACAGGGAGCTATAATTCACCCCTCCACTTT	CASSLRTGSYNSPLHF
TRBJ2-6	TRBD1	NA	TRBV19	TGTGCCAGTAGTATTGCCGGGACAGGGGTTTCTGGGGCCAACGTCCTGACTTTC	CASSIAGTGVSGANVLTF
TRBJ2-3	TRBD2	once	TRBV9	TGTGCCACCGACAGACTAGCGGGAACAGATACGCAGTATTTT	CATDRLAGTDTQYF
TRBJ1-4	TRBD1	NA	TRBV6-5	TGTGCCATCGAGCCAGGACAGGGCGGTGAAAAACTGTTTTTT	CAIEPGQGGEKLFF
TRBJ2-3	NA	NA	TRBV4-2	TGTGCCAGCAGCCAAGAAGGGGGCGGGGGGACAGATACGCAGTATTTT	CASSQEGGGGTDTQYF
TRBJ2-7	NA	NA	TRBV25-1	TGTGCCAGCAGTGAGCCCGGGACACATTACGAGCAGTACTTC	CASSEPGTHYEQYF
TRBJ1-4	NA	NA	TRBV6-5	TGTGCCAGCTCGAAGAGGCAGGGGGAAAAACTGTTTTTT	CASSKRQGEKLFF
TRBJ1-5	NA	NA	TRBV9	TGTGCCAGCAGCGTAGCTCTTGATCAGCCCCAGCATTTT	CASSVALDQPQHF
TRBJ2-2	NA	NA	TRBV7-2	TGTGCCAGCAGCTTATCCTCTCCCGGGGAGCTGTTTTTT	CASSLSSPGELFF
TRBJ2-1	TRBD2	NA	TRBV5-6	TGTGCCAGCAGCTTGTCGGGGGGGCCGAGGGCCTCCTACAATGAGCAGTTCTTC	CASSLSGGPRASYNEQFF
TRBJ1-4	NA	NA	TRBV18	TGTGCCAGCTCACCCCAGAAGGGGGATGAAAAACTGTTTTTT	CASSPQKGDEKLFF
TRBJ1-2	NA	once	TRBV19	TGTGCCAGTAGTCCCCAAGGTGAGGCTGGCTACACCTTC	CASSPQGEAGYTF
TRBJ1-2	TRBD1	once	TRBV19	TGTGCCAGTAGTGTATCCGGGACAGGGTCCTATGGCTACACCTTC	CASSVSGTGSYGYTF
TRBJ1-1	NA	NA	TRBV6-5	TGTGCCAGCAGTTACGCAGACACTGAAGCTTTCTTT	CASSYADTEAFF
TRBJ2-5	TRBD1	NA	TRBV10-3	TGTGCCATCAGCCCAGTAATGGGACAGGGTGAAGAGACCCAGTACTTC	CAISPVMGQGEETQYF
TRBJ1-4	NA	NA	TRBV7-2	TGTGCCAGCAGCTTAGCCCAGGGTCGCGGAAAACTGTTTTTT	CASSLAQGRGKLFF
TRBJ2-1	TRBD2	NA	TRBV6-4	TGTGCCAGCAGTGACTCGGGGGGGAGGACCTACAATGAGCAGTTCTTC	CASSDSGGRTYNEQFF
TRBJ1-5	NA	NA	TRBV11-2	TGTGCCAGCAGCTTAGGAGTGGATCAGCCCCAGCATTTT	CASSLGVDQPQHF
TRBJ1-4	NA	NA	TRBV28	TGTGCCAGCACCCCGGGGTCGAATGAAAAACTGTTTTTT	CASTPGSNEKLFF
TRBJ1-5	NA	NA	TRBV3-1/TRBV3-2	TGTGCCAGCAGCCAAGTTTCCGGGAATCAGCCCCAGCATTTT	CASSQVSGNQPQHF
TRBJ1-1	NA	NA	TRBV6-6	TGTGCCAGCACCAACCTCCGGGACACAACTATCACTGAAGCTTTCTTT	CASTNLRDTTITEAFF
TRBJ2-3	NA	NA	TRBV5-4	TGTGCCAGCAGCCGGAGGGGTATTGTATCAGATACGCAGTATTTT	CASSRRGIVSDTQYF